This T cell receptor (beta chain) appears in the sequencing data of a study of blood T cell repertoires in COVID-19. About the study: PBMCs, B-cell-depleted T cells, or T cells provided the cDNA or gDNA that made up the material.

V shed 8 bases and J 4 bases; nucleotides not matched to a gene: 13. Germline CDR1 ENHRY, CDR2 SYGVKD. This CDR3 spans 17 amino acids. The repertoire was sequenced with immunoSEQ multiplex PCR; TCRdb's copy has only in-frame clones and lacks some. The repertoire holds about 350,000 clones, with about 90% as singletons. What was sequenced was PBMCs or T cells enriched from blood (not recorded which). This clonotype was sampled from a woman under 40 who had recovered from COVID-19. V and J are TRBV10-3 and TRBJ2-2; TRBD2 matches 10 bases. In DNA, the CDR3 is TGTGCCATCCAACCGGCAGCGGGGGGGTCGGGCACCGGGGAGCTGTTTTTT. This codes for CAIQPAAGGSGTGELFF.